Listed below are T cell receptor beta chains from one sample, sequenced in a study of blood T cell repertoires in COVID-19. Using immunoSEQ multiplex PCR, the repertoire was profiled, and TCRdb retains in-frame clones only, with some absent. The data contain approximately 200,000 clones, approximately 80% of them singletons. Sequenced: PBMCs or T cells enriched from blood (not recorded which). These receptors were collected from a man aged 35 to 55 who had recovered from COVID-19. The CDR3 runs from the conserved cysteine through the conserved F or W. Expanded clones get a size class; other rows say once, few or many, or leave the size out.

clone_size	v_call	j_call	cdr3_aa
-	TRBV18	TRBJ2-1	CASSRQGDSSYNEQFF
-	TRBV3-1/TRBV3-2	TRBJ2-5	CASSKLQRMQETQYF
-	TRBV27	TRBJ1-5	CASSDRTGSRHQPQHF
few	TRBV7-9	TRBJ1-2	CASSPPGDNNYGYTF
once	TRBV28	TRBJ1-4	CASRIAGRPNEKLFF
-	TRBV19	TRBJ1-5	CASSVNTGTGVLGDQPQHF
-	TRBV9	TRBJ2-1	CASSVGRRTSGSYNEQFF
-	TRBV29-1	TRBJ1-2	CSVTGGANYGYTF
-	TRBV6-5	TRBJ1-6	CASSYTPVPDNSPLHF
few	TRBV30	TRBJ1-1	CAWKGQGFSFAEAFF
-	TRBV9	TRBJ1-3	CASSAAGTSGNTIYF
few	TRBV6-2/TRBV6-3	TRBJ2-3	CASSTIRGRDTDTQYF
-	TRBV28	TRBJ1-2	CASSQTGEWDGYTF
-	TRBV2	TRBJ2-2	CASSATETGELFF
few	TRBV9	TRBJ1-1	CASSVSLKGQNTEAFF
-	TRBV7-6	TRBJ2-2	CASSSTGTSGHAGELFF
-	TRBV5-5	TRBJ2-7	CASSLTAGSYEQYF
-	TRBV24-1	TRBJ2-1	CATSDYSGSGYNEQFF
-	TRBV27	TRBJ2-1	CASSLRGLQGEQFF
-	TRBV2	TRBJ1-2	CASSAAQGNGAYGYTF
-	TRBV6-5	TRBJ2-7	CASSTTGFYEQYF
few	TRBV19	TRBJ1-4	CASSIVLAAATNEKLFF
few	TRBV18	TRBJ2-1	CASSPRDYNNEQFF